The 10 T cell receptor beta chains below come from one sample, sequenced in a study of T-cell reconstitution after alpha-beta-depleted transplantation in children. The authors prepared the TCRbeta library with unique molecular identifiers. TCRdb redid the calling of the PCR reads with MiXCR, one entry per CDR3 protein. The sample consists of 610,000 or so distinct CDR3 sequences, roughly 30% of them appearing once. The sequences come from PBMCs, collected before TCRalphabeta/CD19-depleted stem cell transplant. These receptors were collected from a boy under three years old with Wiskott-Aldrich syndrome, due to receive a stem cell transplant.

In its sample, this clonotype was seen a few times. CDR3 sequence reads: CASGGDQPQHF. CDR3 DNA: TGTGCCAGCGGGGGCGATCAGCCCCAGCATTTT. The chain carries TRBV12-3 or TRBV12-4 and TRBJ1-5; maybe TRBD1 (6 bases). This CDR3 is 11 amino acids long. V was cut by 8 bases and J by 5 bases, with 7 bases left in between.

This chain connects TRBV12-3 or TRBV12-4 to TRBJ2-4, with D tentatively TRBD1 or TRBD2 (5 bases each). The CDR3 loop spans 13 amino acids. Trimming took 4 bases from V and 13 from J, leaving 17 bases between them. CDR3 loop: CASSWGTHSAQYF. The CDR3 DNA is TGTGCCAGCAGTTGGGGGACCCATAGCGCGCAGTACTTC.

J is TRBJ2-1 and V is TRBV2, with D hard to call. From germline, CDR1 is SNHLY and CDR2 FYNNEI. The CDR3 sequence is 13 residues long. The V gene lost 2 bases and the J gene lost 4 bases, with 6 bases spanning the gap. As DNA, the CDR3 is TGTGCCAGCAGTGAAAACAGATACAATGAGCAGTTCTTC. Translation: CASSENRYNEQFF.

Only a few counts were recorded for this clonotype. The chain is built from TRBV20-1 and TRBJ2-5, with a possible D match to TRBD2 (6 bases). V lost 3 bases and J 4 bases, leaving 9 bases between the germline ends. Germline assignment: CDR1 DFQATT and CDR2 SNEGSKA (reference sequence). The CDR3 has 12 amino acids. CDR3 protein: CSARGSGETQYF. The CDR3 region has the DNA TGCAGTGCTAGGGGTAGCGGAGAGACCCAGTACTTC.

This chain links TRBV6-1 with TRBJ2-2; 15 bases match TRBD2. The CDR3 extends over 16 amino acids. V lost 7 bases and J lost 6; bases outside the gene matches: 6. Germline V gene data show CDR1 as MNHNS and CDR2 as SASEGT. The CDR3 DNA follows: TGTGCCAGCAAGCTAGGACTAGCGGGAGGGCCCGGGGAGCTGTTTTTT. Translated: CASKLGLAGGPGELFF.

In this sample, this clonotype turned up a few times. The chain joins TRBV5-1 to TRBJ2-3; no firm D call. The CDR3 is 14 amino acids. Trimming removed 3 bases from V and 2 bases from J, with 10 bases in between. From germline, CDR1 is SGHRS and CDR2 YFSETQ. CDR3 protein: CASSSGPFTDTQYF. CDR3 in DNA: TGCGCCAGCAGCTCAGGACCTTTCACAGATACGCAGTATTTT.

CDR3 bases: TGCAGCACCCGACAGGGGAACACCGGGGAGCTGTTTTTT. It codes for CSTRQGNTGELFF. This chain joins TRBV29-1 and TRBJ2-2, with 7 bases matching TRBD1. The junction had 4 bases not matched to a gene; V was cut back by 8 bases and J by 1 base. Germline V gene lookup returns CDR1 SQVTM and CDR2 ANQGSEA. The CDR3 extends over 13 amino acids.

The J gene is TRBJ2-3, the V gene TRBV4-2; 11 bases are shared with TRBD2. The V segment lost 0 bases and the J segment 0 bases; nucleotides outside the gene matches: 8. The CDR3 is made up of 19 amino acids. Germline assignment: CDR1 LGHNA and CDR2 YNFKEQ. CDR3 region: CASSQDVAGGPPSTDTQYF. CDR3 nucleotide sequence: TGTGCCAGCAGCCAAGATGTAGCGGGAGGGCCCCCTAGCACAGATACGCAGTATTTT.

This chain connects TRBV20-1 to TRBJ1-2; D not certain. The germline V gene encodes CDR1 DFQATT and CDR2 SNEGSKA (reference sequence). The ends were cut back, 3 bases at V and 2 bases at J, with 19 bases in the middle. This CDR3 contains 16 residues. The CDR3 loop is CSARVQPHLGNYGYTF. Here the CDR3 DNA reads TGCAGTGCTAGGGTTCAACCCCACTTGGGGAACTATGGCTACACCTTC.

A few counts support this clonotype. The rearrangement joins TRBV5-1 to TRBJ2-1, with TRBD2 matching over 9 bases. V shed 0 bases and J 15 bases; nucleotides not matched to a gene: 10. The CDR3 runs to 14 residues. From germline, CDR1 is SGHRS and CDR2 YFSETQ. CDR3 residues: CASSLGGTSLVWFF. The CDR3 nucleotides read TGCGCCAGCAGCTTGGGTGGGACTAGCCTGGTGTGGTTCTTC.